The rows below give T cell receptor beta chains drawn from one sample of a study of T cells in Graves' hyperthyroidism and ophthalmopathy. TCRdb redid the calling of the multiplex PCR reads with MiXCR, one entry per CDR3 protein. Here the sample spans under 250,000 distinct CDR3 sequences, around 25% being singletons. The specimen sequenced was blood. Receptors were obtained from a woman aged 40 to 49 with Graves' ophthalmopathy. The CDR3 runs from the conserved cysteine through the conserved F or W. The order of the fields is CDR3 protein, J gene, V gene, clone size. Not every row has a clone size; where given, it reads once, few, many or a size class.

CDR3 protein: CSVQTPGKNIQYF; J gene: TRBJ2-4; V gene: TRBV29-1; clone size: .
CDR3 protein: CASSADNQPQHF; J gene: TRBJ1-5; V gene: TRBV12-3/TRBV12-4; clone size: many
CDR3 protein: CASSQGGGHEAFF; J gene: TRBJ1-1; V gene: TRBV4-2; clone size: many
CDR3 protein: CSARDIALGYTF; J gene: TRBJ1-2; V gene: TRBV20-1; clone size: few
CDR3 protein: CASSVSQAAEQYF; J gene: TRBJ2-7; V gene: TRBV6-4; clone size: .
CDR3 protein: CASREPPGEQYF; J gene: TRBJ2-7; V gene: TRBV5-1; clone size: many
CDR3 protein: CSAWTPGEQYF; J gene: TRBJ2-7; V gene: TRBV20-1; clone size: many
CDR3 protein: CASSLVNRGNYGYTF; J gene: TRBJ1-2; V gene: TRBV7-2; clone size: few
CDR3 protein: CASSLETGGGNQPQHF; J gene: TRBJ1-5; V gene: TRBV28; clone size: many
CDR3 protein: CASSPGGQGAYEQYF; J gene: TRBJ2-7; V gene: TRBV28; clone size: many
CDR3 protein: CASSGRDPTPKTQYF; J gene: TRBJ2-5; V gene: TRBV28; clone size: .
CDR3 protein: CASGVGAGSTDTQYF; J gene: TRBJ2-3; V gene: TRBV25-1; clone size: .
CDR3 protein: CASTWGNQPQHF; J gene: TRBJ1-5; V gene: TRBV28; clone size: many
CDR3 protein: CASSQVELAANTGELFF; J gene: TRBJ2-2; V gene: TRBV4-2; clone size: many
CDR3 protein: CASSLSGLSYGYTF; J gene: TRBJ1-2; V gene: TRBV7-8; clone size: many
CDR3 protein: CASSQALGTGDAYEQYF; J gene: TRBJ2-7; V gene: TRBV4-2; clone size: many
CDR3 protein: CATSPAGTGSYEQYF; J gene: TRBJ2-7; V gene: TRBV15; clone size: many
CDR3 protein: CASSFRQPNAPQHF; J gene: TRBJ1-5; V gene: TRBV28; clone size: .
CDR3 protein: CASSLKSFGTTEAFF; J gene: TRBJ1-1; V gene: TRBV3-1; clone size: many
CDR3 protein: CATSGGRTGAGANVLTF; J gene: TRBJ2-6; V gene: TRBV15; clone size: .
CDR3 protein: CSARGGSFYEQYF; J gene: TRBJ2-7; V gene: TRBV20-1; clone size: many
CDR3 protein: CASSLWGLAGESGELFF; J gene: TRBJ2-2; V gene: TRBV25-1; clone size: few
CDR3 protein: CASRPGISVAKNIQYF; J gene: TRBJ2-4; V gene: TRBV6-1; clone size: .
CDR3 protein: CASSQAPGSQETQYF; J gene: TRBJ2-5; V gene: TRBV4-1; clone size: many
CDR3 protein: CASSQETGFYGYTF; J gene: TRBJ1-2; V gene: TRBV14; clone size: many
CDR3 protein: CASSLEQGTEAFF; J gene: TRBJ1-1; V gene: TRBV11-2; clone size: few
CDR3 protein: CASIEAGGEQFF; J gene: .; V gene: TRBV5-8; clone size: .
CDR3 protein: CAITRVSDNSPLHF; J gene: TRBJ1-6; V gene: TRBV10-3; clone size: many
CDR3 protein: CASSAGTLGTYEQYF; J gene: TRBJ2-7; V gene: TRBV9; clone size: .
CDR3 protein: CASSETFPSAQYF; J gene: TRBJ2-5; V gene: TRBV2; clone size: few
CDR3 protein: CASRTLRGFYEQYF; J gene: TRBJ2-7; V gene: TRBV2; clone size: many
CDR3 protein: CASSLAGGGYHEQYF; J gene: TRBJ2-7; V gene: TRBV7-9; clone size: many
CDR3 protein: CASSLAQGGGSGANVLTF; J gene: TRBJ2-6; V gene: TRBV5-4; clone size: many
CDR3 protein: CASRPGASGNGEQYF; J gene: TRBJ2-7; V gene: TRBV6-1; clone size: many
CDR3 protein: CASSVKTGGLYEQYF; J gene: TRBJ2-7; V gene: TRBV9; clone size: many
CDR3 protein: CSARSGGKADTQYF; J gene: TRBJ2-3; V gene: TRBV20-1; clone size: many
CDR3 protein: CAWGDGIGPEQYF; J gene: TRBJ2-7; V gene: TRBV30; clone size: .
CDR3 protein: CASIPRGGYGYTF; J gene: TRBJ1-2; V gene: TRBV2; clone size: many
CDR3 protein: CASRVGEGPLNTEAFF; J gene: TRBJ1-1; V gene: TRBV12-3/TRBV12-4; clone size: many
CDR3 protein: CASSRFGQLYEQYF; J gene: TRBJ2-7; V gene: TRBV11-2; clone size: many
CDR3 protein: CASSSFGGRTEAFF; J gene: TRBJ1-1; V gene: TRBV11-2; clone size: many
CDR3 protein: CASSVTGGSYEQYF; J gene: TRBJ2-7; V gene: TRBV2; clone size: many
CDR3 protein: CASREGPTFHYEQYF; J gene: TRBJ2-7; V gene: TRBV6-1; clone size: many
CDR3 protein: CASSFSGTEAFF; J gene: TRBJ1-1; V gene: TRBV11-2; clone size: many
CDR3 protein: CASSPKGGSGQPQHF; J gene: TRBJ1-5; V gene: TRBV18; clone size: few